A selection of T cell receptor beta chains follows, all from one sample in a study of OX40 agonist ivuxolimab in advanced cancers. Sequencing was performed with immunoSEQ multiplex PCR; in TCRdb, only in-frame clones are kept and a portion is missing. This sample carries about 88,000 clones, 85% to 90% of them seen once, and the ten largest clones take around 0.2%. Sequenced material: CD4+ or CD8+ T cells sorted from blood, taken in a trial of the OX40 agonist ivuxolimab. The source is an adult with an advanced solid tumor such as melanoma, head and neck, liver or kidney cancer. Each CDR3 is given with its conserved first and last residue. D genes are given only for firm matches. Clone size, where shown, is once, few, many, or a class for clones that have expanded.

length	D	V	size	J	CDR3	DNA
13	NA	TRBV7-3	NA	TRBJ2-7	CASSPGGSREQYF	TGTGCCAGCAGCCCAGGAGGTAGCCGCGAGCAGTACTTC
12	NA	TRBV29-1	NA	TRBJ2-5	CSVEVLRETQYF	TGCAGCGTTGAAGTACTACGGGAGACCCAGTACTTC
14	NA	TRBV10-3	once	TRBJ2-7	CAIKNRVGSYEQYF	TGTGCCATCAAAAACAGGGTTGGCTCCTACGAGCAGTACTTC
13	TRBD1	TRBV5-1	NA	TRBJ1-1	CASSLGGQGKAFF	TGCGCCAGCAGCTTGGGGGGACAGGGGAAAGCTTTCTTT
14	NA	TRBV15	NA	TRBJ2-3	CATSREPGVDTQYF	TGTGCCACCAGCAGAGAGCCTGGGGTGGATACGCAGTATTTT
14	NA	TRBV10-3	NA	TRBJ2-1	CAISETSWNNEQFF	TGTGCCATCAGTGAGACTAGTTGGAACAATGAGCAGTTCTTC
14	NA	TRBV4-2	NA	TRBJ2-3	CASSQVTGTDTQYF	TGTGCCAGCAGCCAAGTCACAGGAACAGATACGCAGTATTTT
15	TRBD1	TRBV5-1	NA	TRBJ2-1	CASSWAGTGNNEQFF	TGCGCCAGCAGCTGGGCGGGGACAGGGAACAATGAGCAGTTCTTC
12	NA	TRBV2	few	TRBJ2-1	CASSRTTNEQFF	TGTGCCAGCAGTAGGACCACCAATGAGCAGTTCTTC
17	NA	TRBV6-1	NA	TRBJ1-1	CASSVIEPRRDTLGAFF	TGTGCCAGCAGTGTCATCGAACCCAGGAGGGACACACTGGGAGCTTTCTTT
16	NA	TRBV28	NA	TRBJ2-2	CASSSPRGQNTGELFF	TGTGCCAGCAGTTCCCCCAGGGGACAAAACACCGGGGAGCTGTTTTTT
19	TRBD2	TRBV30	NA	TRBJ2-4	CAWSVPPSGVGGVGNIQYF	TGTGCCTGGAGTGTACCGCCTAGCGGGGTCGGTGGGGTCGGAAACATTCAGTACTTC
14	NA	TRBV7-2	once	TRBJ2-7	CASSLALGVYEQYF	TGTGCCAGCAGCTTAGCGCTGGGGGTCTACGAGCAGTACTTC
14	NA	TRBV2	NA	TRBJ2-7	CASKINRGGSEQYF	TGTGCCAGCAAAATAAACCGGGGAGGCAGCGAGCAGTACTTC
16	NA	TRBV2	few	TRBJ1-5	CASSSGTLRLNQPQHF	TGTGCCAGCAGTTCCGGGACACTCAGACTCAATCAGCCCCAGCATTTT
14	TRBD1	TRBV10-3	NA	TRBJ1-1	CATGQGSEYTEAFF	TGTGCCACCGGACAGGGGTCGGAGTACACTGAAGCTTTCTTT
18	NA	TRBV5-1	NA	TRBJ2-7	CASSTLPQRQDILYEQYF	TGCGCCAGCAGCACCTTACCCCAGAGACAGGATATCCTCTACGAGCAGTACTTC
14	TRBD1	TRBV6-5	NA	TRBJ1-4	CASRPGQRNEKLFF	TGTGCCAGCAGGCCGGGACAGAGAAATGAAAAACTGTTTTTT
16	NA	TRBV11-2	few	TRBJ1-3	CASSTGGRGSGNTIYF	TGTGCCAGCAGCACCGGGGGGCGAGGGTCTGGAAACACCATATATTTT
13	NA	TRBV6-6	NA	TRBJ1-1	CASIGEVGTEAFF	TGTGCCAGCATAGGGGAGGTGGGCACTGAAGCTTTCTTT
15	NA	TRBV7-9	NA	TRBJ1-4	CASSSPGATYEKLFF	TGTGCCAGCAGCTCCCCCGGGGCCACCTATGAAAAACTGTTTTTT
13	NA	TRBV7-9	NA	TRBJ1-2	CASSFRSGYGYTF	TGTGCCAGCAGCTTTAGGTCTGGCTATGGCTACACCTTC
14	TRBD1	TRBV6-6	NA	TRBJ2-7	CASRSGGPFYEQYF	TGTGCCAGCAGGTCAGGGGGCCCGTTCTACGAGCAGTACTTC
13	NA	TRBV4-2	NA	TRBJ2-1	CASSQDPGPGGFF	TGTGCCAGCAGCCAAGATCCGGGCCCCGGGGGGTTCTTC
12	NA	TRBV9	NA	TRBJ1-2	CASSARGGGYTF	TGTGCCAGCAGCGCCCGGGGGGGAGGCTACACCTTC
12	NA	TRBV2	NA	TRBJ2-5	CASSFDQETQYF	TGTGCCAGCAGCTTCGACCAAGAGACCCAGTACTTC
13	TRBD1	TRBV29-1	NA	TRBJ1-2	CSAQGDTKHGYTF	TGCAGCGCCCAGGGGGACACGAAGCATGGCTACACCTTC
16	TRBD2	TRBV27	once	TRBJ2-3	CASSLWGAGGQDTQYF	TGTGCCAGCAGTTTATGGGGAGCGGGAGGGCAAGATACGCAGTATTTT
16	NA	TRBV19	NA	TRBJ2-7	CASSIGSGEHGYEQYF	TGTGCCAGTAGTATAGGGAGTGGGGAGCACGGGTACGAGCAGTACTTC
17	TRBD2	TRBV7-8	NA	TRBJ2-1	CASSLGQRGASANEQFF	TGTGCCAGCAGCTTAGGGCAGCGGGGGGCCTCCGCCAATGAGCAGTTCTTC
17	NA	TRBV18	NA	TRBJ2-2	CASSPSISGVDTGELFF	TGTGCCAGCTCACCATCAATTTCTGGGGTCGACACCGGGGAGCTGTTTTTT
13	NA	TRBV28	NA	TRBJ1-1	CASSLFRLTEAFF	TGTGCCAGCAGTTTATTTCGTTTAACTGAAGCTTTCTTT
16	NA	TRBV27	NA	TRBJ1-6	CASSNQFQKPNSPLHF	TGTGCCAGCAGTAACCAGTTTCAGAAACCTAATTCACCCCTCCACTTT
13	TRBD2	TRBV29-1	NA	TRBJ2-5	CSVSGRYLETQYF	TGCAGCGTTTCCGGGAGGTATCTGGAGACCCAGTACTTC
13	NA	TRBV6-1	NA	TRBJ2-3	CASSEARTNTQYF	TGTGCCAGCAGTGAAGCGAGGACAAATACGCAGTATTTT
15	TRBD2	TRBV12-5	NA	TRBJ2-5	CASGLGLAGQETQYF	TGTGCTAGTGGTTTAGGACTAGCGGGACAAGAGACCCAGTACTTC
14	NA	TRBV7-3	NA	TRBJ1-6	CASSLTAQASPLHF	TGTGCCAGCAGCTTAACTGCGCAGGCTTCACCCCTCCACTTT